These T cell receptor beta chains were read from a single sample in a study of blood T cell repertoires in COVID-19. Produced via immunoSEQ multiplex PCR; TCRdb's table is partial and in-frame only. The sample has roughly 350,000 clones, around 90% seen once. Sequences were obtained from peripheral blood. These TCRs come from a young woman who had recovered from COVID-19. Both conserved end residues are part of each CDR3. D genes are given only for firm matches. Clone sizes are given selectively: once, few, many, or a class where the clone is expanded.

TRBJ1-2	TRBV5-6	few	TRBD1	TGTGCCAGCAGCCGGGGACAGGGCGACTATGGCTACACCTTC	CASSRGQGDYGYTF
TRBJ2-3	TRBV4-3	.	TRBD2	TGCGCCAGCAGCCCCGGACTAGCGGGAGGGCCGAGCACAGATACGCAGTATTTT	CASSPGLAGGPSTDTQYF
TRBJ2-2	TRBV7-2	.	TRBD2	TGTGCCAGCAGCTCAGCCCCGCCACGGTTGAGCGGGAGGGCTGGAACCGGGGAGCTGTTTTTT	CASSSAPPRLSGRAGTGELFF
TRBJ2-1	TRBV12-3/TRBV12-4	.	.	TGTGCCAGCAGTTTAGTTTCGCAGGAGCAGTTCTTC	CASSLVSQEQFF
TRBJ1-4	TRBV19	once	TRBD1	TGTGCCAGTAGTATTCGGGGACAGGGGGCGTTCGTAACATTT	CASSIRGQGAFVTF
TRBJ2-3	TRBV28	once	TRBD2	TGTGCCAGCAGACTAGCGGGAGCGGGGACAGATACGCAGTATTTT	CASRLAGAGTDTQYF
TRBJ2-2	TRBV5-1	.	TRBD1	TGCGCCAGCAGTGGGACAGGCGTGGAGCTGTTTTTT	CASSGTGVELFF
TRBJ1-2	TRBV4-3	.	TRBD1	TGCGCCAGCAGCCAACCCGGACAGGGTGATGGCTACACCTTC	CASSQPGQGDGYTF
TRBJ2-3	TRBV20-1	.	.	TGCAGTGCTTTGGCCACTAGTACGCAGTATTTT	CSALATSTQYF
TRBJ1-2	TRBV9	.	TRBD1	TGTGCCAGCAGCCTGGACAGGGATGTAGGGGGCTACACCTTC	CASSLDRDVGGYTF
TRBJ2-1	TRBV6-2/TRBV6-3	.	.	TGTGCCAGCAGCTTTGTTGGCCTCCAACGCAATGAGCAGTTCTTC	CASSFVGLQRNEQFF
TRBJ2-1	TRBV6-2/TRBV6-3	.	TRBD2	TGTGCCAGCAGTAAGTGGACTAGAGGGGACAATGAGCAGTTCTTC	CASSKWTRGDNEQFF
TRBJ2-1	TRBV3-1/TRBV3-2	once	.	TGTGCCAGCAGCCAAGACTCGGCGGGACTGTACAATGAGCAGTTCTTC	CASSQDSAGLYNEQFF
TRBJ2-1	TRBV11-2	.	TRBD2	TGTGCCAGCAGCTCCGGGACTAAAAATGAGCAGTTCTTC	CASSSGTKNEQFF
TRBJ1-1	TRBV18	.	.	TGTGCCAGCTCATCAAACCCCGGGAGCACTGAAGCTTTCTTT	CASSSNPGSTEAFF
TRBJ2-1	TRBV5-6	.	.	TGTGCCAGCAGCTTGGTACAGGGCAATGAGCAGTTCTTC	CASSLVQGNEQFF
TRBJ2-1	TRBV25-1	.	.	TGTGCCACACTAGGAAGCTCCTACAATGAGCAGTTCTTC	CATLGSSYNEQFF
TRBJ1-2	TRBV29-1	.	.	TGCAGCGTTGTAATTGCCGGGGTACGGGGCTACACCTTC	CSVVIAGVRGYTF
TRBJ1-6	TRBV30	few	.	TGTGCCTGGAGTTTGCAGGGTGATTCACCCCTCCACTTT	CAWSLQGDSPLHF
TRBJ1-3	TRBV6-2/TRBV6-3	once	.	TGTGCCAGCAGTCCCCACGCGCAGGGGCTCCCATCTGGAAACACCATATATTTT	CASSPHAQGLPSGNTIYF
TRBJ1-4	TRBV10-3	.	.	TGTGCCATCAGTGAGTCGGCAGGATCAACAAATGAAAAACTGTTTTTT	CAISESAGSTNEKLFF
TRBJ1-3	TRBV6-5	.	TRBD1	TGTGCCAGCAGACCTAGGGGGCAGCATGGAAACACCATATATTTT	CASRPRGQHGNTIYF
TRBJ1-6	TRBV4-1	.	.	TGCGCCAGCAGCCAAGATAGCTCCCGTCATAATTCACCCCTCCACTTT	CASSQDSSRHNSPLHF
TRBJ1-1	TRBV5-1	.	.	TGCGCCAGCAGCTTGGAAGGTAGAGGGAACACTGAAGCTTTCTTT	CASSLEGRGNTEAFF
TRBJ2-1	TRBV6-2/TRBV6-3	.	TRBD2	TGTGCCAGCAGTACCTCCCTAGCGGGAGTCGTCGTCGAGCAGTTCTTC	CASSTSLAGVVVEQFF
TRBJ1-2	TRBV6-5	.	TRBD1	TGTGCCAGCAGTTACATAACAGGGGATATTGGCTACACCTTC	CASSYITGDIGYTF
TRBJ1-2	TRBV7-8	.	TRBD1	TGTGCCAGCAGCTTAACCGGGACAGGGGGCGCCTACAACTATGGTTACACCTTC	CASSLTGTGGAYNYGYTF
TRBJ1-6	TRBV7-2	.	TRBD1	TGTGCCAGCAGCACCCGACAGGGCGGTTCACCCCTCCACTTT	CASSTRQGGSPLHF
TRBJ1-1	TRBV11-3	.	TRBD1	TGTGCCAGCAGCTTATTGACAGGGAGGACGTGGGTCACTGAAGCTTTCTTT	CASSLLTGRTWVTEAFF
TRBJ1-2	TRBV2	.	.	TGTGCCAGCAGATCGAGTCAGGTAGCTAACTATGGCTACACCTTC	CASRSSQVANYGYTF
TRBJ1-6	TRBV21-1	once	.	TGTGCCAGCACCCAGAATGCACAGGGATTGGATAATTCACCCCTCCACTTT	CASTQNAQGLDNSPLHF
TRBJ2-2	TRBV5-1	once	TRBD2	TGCGCCAGCAGCCCGGGACTAGCGGACGACGGGGAGCTGTTTTTT	CASSPGLADDGELFF
TRBJ1-2	TRBV29-1	.	TRBD1	TGCAGCGTCCCCCGTTCCGGGACAGGGGCGGTCGGCTACACCTTC	CSVPRSGTGAVGYTF
TRBJ1-1	TRBV11-2	.	TRBD1	TGTGCCAGCAGCTTAGCAGGGGGCGCGTACACTGAAGCTTTCTTT	CASSLAGGAYTEAFF
TRBJ1-2	TRBV5-6	.	.	TGTGCCAGCAGCTTGGCCAGGGGTCCCCTTTATGGCTACACCTTC	CASSLARGPLYGYTF
TRBJ1-4	TRBV28	.	TRBD1	TGTGCCAGCAGTCGGGACAGGGGGAATTTGGAAAAACTGTTTTTT	CASSRDRGNLEKLFF
TRBJ1-1	TRBV19	.	TRBD1	TGTGCCAGTAGTACTCAGGACAGGGTGGTGAACACTGAAGCTTTCTTT	CASSTQDRVVNTEAFF
TRBJ2-3	TRBV29-1	.	TRBD1	TGCAGCGTTGGACAGGGCGGAGCAGATACGCAGTATTTT	CSVGQGGADTQYF
TRBJ1-2	TRBV3-1/TRBV3-2	.	TRBD1	TGTGCCAGCAGCCTGGAGGGAACAGGGGTATTGTTTAACTATGGCTACACCTTC	CASSLEGTGVLFNYGYTF
TRBJ2-2	TRBV27	.	.	TGTGCCAGCAGTATAAGCGGGCGGACCGGGGAGCTGTTTTTT	CASSISGRTGELFF
TRBJ1-1	TRBV5-4	.	TRBD1	TGTGCCAGCAGCACCCCCGGGACAGGGAACACTGAAGCTTTCTTT	CASSTPGTGNTEAFF
TRBJ1-2	TRBV6-5	.	.	TGTGCCAGCTCTCGGTCAGACAGCCTCTATGGCTACACCTTC	CASSRSDSLYGYTF
TRBJ2-2	TRBV19	.	.	TGTGCCAGTAGTAGGGTAACAGGGCCCGGGGAGCTGTTTTTT	CASSRVTGPGELFF
TRBJ2-3	TRBV12-5	.	TRBD2	TGTGCTAGTGGTTTTACGTTAGCGGGAAAAGACACAGATACGCAGTATTTT	CASGFTLAGKDTDTQYF
TRBJ1-1	TRBV30	.	.	TGTGCCTGGAAGGGGCAGGGGTATACTGAAGCTTTCTTT	CAWKGQGYTEAFF
TRBJ2-5	TRBV11-3	.	.	TGTGCCAGCAGCTTTACAGCGGAGCCCCAAGAGACCCAGTACTTC	CASSFTAEPQETQYF
TRBJ1-2	TRBV9	.	.	TGTGCCAGCAGCGACCGACACTTGAACTATGGCTACACCTTC	CASSDRHLNYGYTF
TRBJ1-5	TRBV24-1	.	.	TGTGCCACCAGTGATTTGCTTAGCAATCAGCCCCAGCATTTT	CATSDLLSNQPQHF
TRBJ2-3	TRBV5-1	.	.	TGCGCCAGCAGCTTGGGAGAATCTGATACGCAGTATTTT	CASSLGESDTQYF
TRBJ1-2	TRBV19	.	TRBD1	TGTGCCAGTAGTATGCTTCGCAGGGGGCATAATGGCTACACCTTC	CASSMLRRGHNGYTF
TRBJ1-1	TRBV4-3	.	.	TGCGCCAGCAGCCAAGGGGAGGGCTCGAACACTGAAGCTTTCTTT	CASSQGEGSNTEAFF
TRBJ1-3	TRBV29-1	.	.	TGCAGCGTTGAGCGGAATGAGGGAAACACCATATATTTT	CSVERNEGNTIYF
TRBJ1-2	TRBV9	.	TRBD1	TGTGCCAGCAGCGGGACAGGCCCAAACTATGGCTACACCTTC	CASSGTGPNYGYTF
TRBJ1-2	TRBV7-2	.	.	TGTGCCAGCAGCTTTCTTTCGCAGGGTATTCATGGCTACACCTTC	CASSFLSQGIHGYTF
TRBJ1-3	TRBV6-2/TRBV6-3	once	TRBD1	TGTGCCAGCAGCCGTGACAGGGCCTCGTATTTT	CASSRDRASYF
TRBJ1-1	TRBV5-5	.	TRBD1	TGTGCCAGCAGCTTGGAGGGGACAGGCCCGAACACTGAAGCTTTCTTT	CASSLEGTGPNTEAFF
TRBJ2-2	TRBV2	.	TRBD2	TGTGCCAGCAAGGCCCGGCTAGCGGGAGGGGAGAACACCGGGGAGCTGTTTTTT	CASKARLAGGENTGELFF
TRBJ2-1	TRBV9	.	.	TGTGCCAGCTCCACGGGGACTCAATCCTACAATGAGCAGTTCTTC	CASSTGTQSYNEQFF